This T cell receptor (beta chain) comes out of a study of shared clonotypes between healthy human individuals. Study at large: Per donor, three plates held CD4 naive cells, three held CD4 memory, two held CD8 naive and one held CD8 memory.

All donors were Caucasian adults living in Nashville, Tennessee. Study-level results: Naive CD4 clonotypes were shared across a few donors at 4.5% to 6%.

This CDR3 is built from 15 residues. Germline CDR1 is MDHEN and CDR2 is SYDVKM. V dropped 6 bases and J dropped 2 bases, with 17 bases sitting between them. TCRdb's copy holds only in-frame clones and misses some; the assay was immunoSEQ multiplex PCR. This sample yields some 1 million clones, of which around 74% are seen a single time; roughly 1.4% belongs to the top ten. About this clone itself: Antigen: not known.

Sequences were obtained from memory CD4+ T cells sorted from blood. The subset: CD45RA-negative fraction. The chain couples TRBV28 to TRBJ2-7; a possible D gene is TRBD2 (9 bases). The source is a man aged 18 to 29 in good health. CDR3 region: CASSAGGTGTYEQYF. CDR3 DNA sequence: TGTGCCAGCAGCGCGGGGGGGACAGGTACCTACGAGCAGTACTTC.